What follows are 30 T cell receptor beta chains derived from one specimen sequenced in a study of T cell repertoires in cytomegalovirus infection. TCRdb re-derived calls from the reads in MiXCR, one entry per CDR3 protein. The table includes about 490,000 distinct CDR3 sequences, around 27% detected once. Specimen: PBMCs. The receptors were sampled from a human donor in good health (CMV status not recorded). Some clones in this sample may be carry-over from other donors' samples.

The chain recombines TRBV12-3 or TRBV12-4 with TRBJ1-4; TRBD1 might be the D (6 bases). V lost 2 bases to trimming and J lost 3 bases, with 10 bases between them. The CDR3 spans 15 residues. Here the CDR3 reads CASSLIAGANEKLFF. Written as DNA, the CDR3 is TGTGCCAGCAGTTTAATCGCAGGGGCTAATGAAAAACTGTTTTTT.

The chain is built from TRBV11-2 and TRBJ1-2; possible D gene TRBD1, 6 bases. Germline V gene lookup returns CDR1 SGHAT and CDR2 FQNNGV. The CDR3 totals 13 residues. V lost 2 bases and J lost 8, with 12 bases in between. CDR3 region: CASSLTRGGGYTF. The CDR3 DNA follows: TGTGCCAGCAGCTTAACCAGGGGTGGAGGCTACACCTTC.

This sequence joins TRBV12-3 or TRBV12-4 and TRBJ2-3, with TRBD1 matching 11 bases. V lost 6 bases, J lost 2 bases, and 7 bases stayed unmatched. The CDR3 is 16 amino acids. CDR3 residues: CASSPGTGGNTDTQYF. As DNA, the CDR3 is TGTGCCAGCAGCCCGGGGACAGGGGGAAACACAGATACGCAGTATTTT.

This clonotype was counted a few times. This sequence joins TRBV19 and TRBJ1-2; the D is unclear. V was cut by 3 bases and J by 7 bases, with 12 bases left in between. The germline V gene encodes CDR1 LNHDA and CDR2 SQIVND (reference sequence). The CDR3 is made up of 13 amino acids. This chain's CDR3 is CASSIEVSAGYTF. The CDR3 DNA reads TGTGCCAGTAGTATTGAAGTTTCGGCTGGCTACACCTTC.

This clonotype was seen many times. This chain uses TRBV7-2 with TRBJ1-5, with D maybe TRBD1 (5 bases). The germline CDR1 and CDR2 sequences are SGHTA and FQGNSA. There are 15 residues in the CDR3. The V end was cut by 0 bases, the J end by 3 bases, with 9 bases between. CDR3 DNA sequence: TGTGCCAGCAGCTTAGCTAAGACAGACAATCAGCCCCAGCATTTT. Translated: CASSLAKTDNQPQHF.

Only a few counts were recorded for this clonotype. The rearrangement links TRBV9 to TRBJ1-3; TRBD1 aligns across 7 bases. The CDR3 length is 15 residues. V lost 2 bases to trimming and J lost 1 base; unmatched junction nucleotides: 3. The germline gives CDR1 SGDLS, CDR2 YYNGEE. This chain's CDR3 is CASSVKTGSGNTIYF. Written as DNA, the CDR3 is TGTGCCAGCAGCGTCAAGACAGGGTCTGGAAACACCATATATTTT.

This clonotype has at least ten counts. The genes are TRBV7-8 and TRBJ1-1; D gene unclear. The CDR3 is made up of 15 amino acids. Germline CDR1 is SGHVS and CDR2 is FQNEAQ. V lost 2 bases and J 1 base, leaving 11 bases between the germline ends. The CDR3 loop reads CASSLLPTENTEAFF. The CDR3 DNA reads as TGTGCCAGCAGCTTACTCCCGACTGAGAACACTGAAGCTTTCTTT.

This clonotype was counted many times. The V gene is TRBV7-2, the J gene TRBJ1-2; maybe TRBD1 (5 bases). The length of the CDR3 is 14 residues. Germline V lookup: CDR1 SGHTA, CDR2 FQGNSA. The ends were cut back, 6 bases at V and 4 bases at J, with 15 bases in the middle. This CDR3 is CASRERGNSYGYTF. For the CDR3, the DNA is TGTGCCAGCAGAGAGCGGGGGAACAGCTATGGCTACACCTTC.

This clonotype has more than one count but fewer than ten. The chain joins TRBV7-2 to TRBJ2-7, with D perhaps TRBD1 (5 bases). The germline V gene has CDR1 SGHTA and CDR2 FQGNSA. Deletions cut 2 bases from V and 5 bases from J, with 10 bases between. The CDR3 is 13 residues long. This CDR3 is CASSLIVRDEQYF. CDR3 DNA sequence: TGTGCCAGCAGCTTAATCGTCAGGGACGAGCAGTACTTC.

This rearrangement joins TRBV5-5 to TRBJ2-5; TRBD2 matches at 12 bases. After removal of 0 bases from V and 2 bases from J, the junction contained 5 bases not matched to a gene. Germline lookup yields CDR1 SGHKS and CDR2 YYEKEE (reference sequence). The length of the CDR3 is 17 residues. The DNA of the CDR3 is TGTGCCAGCAGCTTGGTCCCCGGGACTAGCGGGCAAGAGACCCAGTACTTC. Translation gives CASSLVPGTSGQETQYF.

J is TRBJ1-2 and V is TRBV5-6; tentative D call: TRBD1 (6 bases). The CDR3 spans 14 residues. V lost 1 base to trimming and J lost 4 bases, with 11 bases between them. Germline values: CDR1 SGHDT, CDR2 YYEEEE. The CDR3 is CASSLWTTGYGYTF. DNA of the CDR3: TGTGCCAGCAGCTTGTGGACGACAGGCTATGGCTACACCTTC.

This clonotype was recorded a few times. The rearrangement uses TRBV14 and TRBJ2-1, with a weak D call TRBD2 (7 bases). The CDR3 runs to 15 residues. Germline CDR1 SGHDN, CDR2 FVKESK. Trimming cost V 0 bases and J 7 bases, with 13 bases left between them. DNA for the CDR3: TGTGCCAGCAGCCAAGAATTCGGGGGGCTTAATGAGCAGTTCTTC. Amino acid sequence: CASSQEFGGLNEQFF.

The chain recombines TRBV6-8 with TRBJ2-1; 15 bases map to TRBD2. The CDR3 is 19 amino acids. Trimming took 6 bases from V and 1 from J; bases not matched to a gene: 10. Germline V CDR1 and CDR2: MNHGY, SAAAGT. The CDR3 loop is CASSPRTSGRAGSYNEQFF. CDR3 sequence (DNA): TGTGCCAGCAGCCCCCGGACTAGCGGGAGGGCCGGGTCCTACAATGAGCAGTTCTTC.

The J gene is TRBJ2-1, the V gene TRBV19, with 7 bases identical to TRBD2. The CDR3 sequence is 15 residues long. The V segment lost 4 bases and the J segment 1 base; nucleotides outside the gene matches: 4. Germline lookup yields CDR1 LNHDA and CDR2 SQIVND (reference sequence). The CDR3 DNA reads TGTGCCAGTAGTACCCCAGCGGGATCCTACAATGAGCAGTTCTTC. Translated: CASSTPAGSYNEQFF.

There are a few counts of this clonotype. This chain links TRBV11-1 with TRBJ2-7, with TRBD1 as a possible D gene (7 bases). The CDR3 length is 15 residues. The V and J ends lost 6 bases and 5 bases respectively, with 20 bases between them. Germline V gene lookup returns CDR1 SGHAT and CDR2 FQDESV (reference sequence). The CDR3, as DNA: TGTGCCAGCAGAGGTGAGGAGGGGGCAGGTAACGAGCAGTACTTC. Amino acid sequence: CASRGEEGAGNEQYF.

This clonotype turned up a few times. The CDR3 spells CSVRRGTNEKLFF. In nucleotides, the CDR3 is TGCAGCGTTAGGCGGGGAACTAATGAAAAACTGTTTTTT. The chain has TRBV29-1 and TRBJ1-4; D is unclear. V shed 5 bases and J shed 1 base, with 8 bases lying between them. This CDR3 has 13 amino acids. Germline CDR1 is SQVTM and CDR2 is ANQGSEA.

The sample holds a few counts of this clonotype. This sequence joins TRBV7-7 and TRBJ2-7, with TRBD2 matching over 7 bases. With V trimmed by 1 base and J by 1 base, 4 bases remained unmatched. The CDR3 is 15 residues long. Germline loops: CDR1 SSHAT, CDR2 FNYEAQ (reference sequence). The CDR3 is CASSLGPSGSYEQYF. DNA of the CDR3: TGTGCCAGCAGCTTAGGTCCTAGCGGATCCTACGAGCAGTACTTC.

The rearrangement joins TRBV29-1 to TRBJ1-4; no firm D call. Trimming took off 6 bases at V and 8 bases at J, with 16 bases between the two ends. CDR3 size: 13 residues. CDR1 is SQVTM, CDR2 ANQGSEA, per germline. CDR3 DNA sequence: TGCAGCGTCATGACTATACCGGGGGAAAAACTGTTTTTT. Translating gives CSVMTIPGEKLFF.

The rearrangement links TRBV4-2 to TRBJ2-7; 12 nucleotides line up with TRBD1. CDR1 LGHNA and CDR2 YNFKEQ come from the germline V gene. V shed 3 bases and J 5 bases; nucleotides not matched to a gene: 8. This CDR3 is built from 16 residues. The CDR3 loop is CASSQGTGGERHEQYF. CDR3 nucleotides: TGTGCCAGCAGCCAGGGGACAGGGGGCGAGAGGCACGAGCAGTACTTC.

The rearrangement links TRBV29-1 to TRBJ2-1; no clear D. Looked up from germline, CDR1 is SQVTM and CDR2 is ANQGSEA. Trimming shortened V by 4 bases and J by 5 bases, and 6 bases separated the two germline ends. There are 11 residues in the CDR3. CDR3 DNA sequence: TGCAGCGTTGTCCAGCACAATGAGCAGTTCTTC. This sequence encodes CSVVQHNEQFF.

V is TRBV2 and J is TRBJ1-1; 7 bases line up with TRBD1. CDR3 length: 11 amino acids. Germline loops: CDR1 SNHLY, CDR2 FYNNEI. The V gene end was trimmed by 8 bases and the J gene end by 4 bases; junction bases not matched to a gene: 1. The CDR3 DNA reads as TGTGCCAGCGACAGGGCCACTGAAGCTTTCTTT. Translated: CASDRATEAFF.

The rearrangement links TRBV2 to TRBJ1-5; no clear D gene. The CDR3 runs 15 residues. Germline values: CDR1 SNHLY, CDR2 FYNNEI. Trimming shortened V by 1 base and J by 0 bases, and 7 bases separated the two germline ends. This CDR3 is CASSEGGYSNQPQHF. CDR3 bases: TGTGCCAGCAGTGAAGGAGGATATAGCAATCAGCCCCAGCATTTT.

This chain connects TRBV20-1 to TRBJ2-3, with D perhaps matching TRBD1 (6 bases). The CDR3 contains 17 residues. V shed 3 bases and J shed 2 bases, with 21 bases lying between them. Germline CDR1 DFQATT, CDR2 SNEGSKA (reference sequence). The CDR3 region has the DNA TGCAGTGCTAGGGCAATAGGCGGACAGACTATCACAGATACGCAGTATTTT. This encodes CSARAIGGQTITDTQYF.

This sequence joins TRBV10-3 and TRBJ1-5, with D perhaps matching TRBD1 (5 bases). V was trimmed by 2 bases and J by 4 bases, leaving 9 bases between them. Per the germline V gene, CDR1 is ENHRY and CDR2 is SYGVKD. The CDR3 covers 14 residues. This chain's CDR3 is CAISEARANQPQHF. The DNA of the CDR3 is TGTGCCATCAGTGAGGCCAGGGCGAATCAGCCCCAGCATTTT.

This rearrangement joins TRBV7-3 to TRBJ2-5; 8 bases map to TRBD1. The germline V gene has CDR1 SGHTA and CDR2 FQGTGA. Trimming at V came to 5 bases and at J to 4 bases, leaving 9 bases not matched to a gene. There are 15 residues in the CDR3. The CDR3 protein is CASSPNPGQAETQYF. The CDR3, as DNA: TGTGCCAGCAGCCCGAACCCGGGACAGGCAGAGACCCAGTACTTC.

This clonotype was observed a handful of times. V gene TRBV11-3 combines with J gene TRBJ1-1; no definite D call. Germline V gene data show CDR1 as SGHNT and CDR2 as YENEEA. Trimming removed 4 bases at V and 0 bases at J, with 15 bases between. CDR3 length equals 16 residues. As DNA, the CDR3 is TGTGCCAGCAGCTCAGACTCCCGTGGGATGAACACTGAAGCTTTCTTT. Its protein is CASSSDSRGMNTEAFF.

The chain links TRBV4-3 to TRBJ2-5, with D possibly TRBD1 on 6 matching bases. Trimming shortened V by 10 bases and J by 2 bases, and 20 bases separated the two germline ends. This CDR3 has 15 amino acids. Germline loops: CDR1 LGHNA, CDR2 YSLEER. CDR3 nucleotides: TGCGCCACCTCAAAAGCAGTAGGGGGACAAGAGACCCAGTACTTC. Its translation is CATSKAVGGQETQYF.

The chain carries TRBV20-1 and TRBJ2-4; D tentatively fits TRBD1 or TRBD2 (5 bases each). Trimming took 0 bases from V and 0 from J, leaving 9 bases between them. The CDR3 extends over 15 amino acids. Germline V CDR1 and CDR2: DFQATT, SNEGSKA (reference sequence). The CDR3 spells CSARDEGLAKNIQYF. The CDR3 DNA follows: TGCAGTGCTAGAGACGAGGGGCTAGCCAAAAACATTCAGTACTTC.

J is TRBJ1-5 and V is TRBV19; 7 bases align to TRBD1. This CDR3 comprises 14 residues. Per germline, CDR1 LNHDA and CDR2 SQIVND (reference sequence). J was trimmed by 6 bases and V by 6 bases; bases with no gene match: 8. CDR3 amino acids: CASSATGDGQPQHF. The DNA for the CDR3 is TGTGCCAGTAGCGCTACAGGGGATGGTCAGCCCCAGCATTTT.

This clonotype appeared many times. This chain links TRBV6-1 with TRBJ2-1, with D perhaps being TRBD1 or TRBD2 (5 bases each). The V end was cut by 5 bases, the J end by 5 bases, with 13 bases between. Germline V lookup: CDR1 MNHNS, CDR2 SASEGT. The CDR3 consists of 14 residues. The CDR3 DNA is TGTGCCAGCAGTAACCCTTCGGGACACAATGAGCAGTTCTTC. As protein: CASSNPSGHNEQFF.